This note documents a single TCR beta chain sequence. No antigen is known for it. This may come from a read error, since a much larger clone is one base off. In TCRdb, the reads were re-called with MiXCR into one record per CDR3 protein. The profile shows a few hundred thousand distinct CDR3 sequences, about 40% of them singletons. This sample was taken from a study of T cell repertoires in cytomegalovirus infection. Looking at the study overall: Alongside well-studied HLA-B-restricted CMV epitopes, recently identified HLA-C-restricted CMV epitopes were also used.

This sequence originates from a human donor in good health (CMV status not recorded). Some clones in this sample may be carry-over from other donors' samples. The sequencing here drew on cultured PBMCs, taken from culture after CMV antigen stimulation.

The CDR3 DNA follows: TGTGCCAGCAGCTTCGACAGTTACACCGGGGAGCTGTTTTTT. Amino acids: CASSFDSYTGELFF. This sequence joins TRBV7-2 and TRBJ2-2, with a weak D call TRBD1 (5 bases). This CDR3 is 14 amino acids long. Germline CDR1 and CDR2: SGHTA and FQGNSA. The ends were cut back, 3 bases at V and 3 bases at J, with 8 bases in the middle.